This note documents a single TCR beta chain sequence. The antigen is unknown. The data were obtained in a study of T cells in localized non-small cell lung cancer. Findings and caveats of the study: In adjacent lung, a median about 52 of the top 100 tumor clones were found. Longer overall survival was associated with a higher density of T cells in the blood.

Germline V lookup: CDR1 SGHRS, CDR2 YFSETQ. The CDR3 is made up of 15 amino acids. V shed 0 bases and J shed 4 bases, with 11 bases lying between them. The table came from immunoSEQ multiplex PCR; TCRdb's copy has only in-frame clones and leaves some out. The data hold around 140,000 clones, with approximately 88% observed a single time. The TCR was taken from a female donor older than 55 with stage I lung adenocarcinoma. The gene calls are TRBV5-1 and TRBJ1-3; maybe TRBD1 (5 bases). The starting material was peripheral blood, obtained before any cancer treatment. CDR3 DNA: TGCGCCAGCAGCTTGGACGGAGGGGCCGGAAACACCATATATTTT. Residues: CASSLDGGAGNTIYF.